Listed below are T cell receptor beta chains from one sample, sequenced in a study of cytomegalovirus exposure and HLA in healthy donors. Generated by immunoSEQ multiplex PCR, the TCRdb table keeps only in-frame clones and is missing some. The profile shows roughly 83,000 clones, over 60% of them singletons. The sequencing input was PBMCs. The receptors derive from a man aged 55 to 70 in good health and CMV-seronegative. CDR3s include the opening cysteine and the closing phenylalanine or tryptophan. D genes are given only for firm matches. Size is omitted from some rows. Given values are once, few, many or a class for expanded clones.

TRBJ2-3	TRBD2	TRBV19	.	TGTGCCAGTACCCGAGGGACTAGCGGGGTCACAGATACGCAGTATTTT	CASTRGTSGVTDTQYF
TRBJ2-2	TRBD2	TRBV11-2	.	TGTGCCAGCAGCTTCAGTACCGGGACTAGCGGCACCGGGGAGCTGTTTTTT	CASSFSTGTSGTGELFF
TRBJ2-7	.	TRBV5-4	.	TGTGCCAGCAGCCCGCGGGACCGAAATTACGAGCAGTACTTC	CASSPRDRNYEQYF
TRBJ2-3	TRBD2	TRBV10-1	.	TGCGCCAGCAGTGAGCAACCTAGCGGGGCTACGCAGTATTTT	CASSEQPSGATQYF
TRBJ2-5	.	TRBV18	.	TGTGCCAGCTCACCACCTCTGGAGACCCAGTACTTC	CASSPPLETQYF
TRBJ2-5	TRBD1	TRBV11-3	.	TGTGCCAGTTCCTCAGGGGGCGAAGGAGAGACCCAGTACTTC	CASSSGGEGETQYF
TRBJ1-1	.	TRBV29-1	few	TGCAGCGCTCGGACAGCAGAAGTGAACACTGAAGCTTTCTTT	CSARTAEVNTEAFF
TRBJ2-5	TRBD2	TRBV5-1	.	TGCGCCAGCAGCTTAACTAGCGGGGGCATGGAGACCCAGTACTTC	CASSLTSGGMETQYF
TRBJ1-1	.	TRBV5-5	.	TGTGCCAGCAGCTTGGTAGTCAGGGGGAACACTGAAGCTTTCTTT	CASSLVVRGNTEAFF
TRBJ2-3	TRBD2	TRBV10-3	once	TGTGCCATCAGTGTCGTAGCGGGGGCCCTGGCCGGTACGCAGTATTTT	CAISVVAGALAGTQYF
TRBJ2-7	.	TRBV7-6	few	TGTGCCAGCAGCTTAGCGGCGAGGGAGCAGTACTTC	CASSLAAREQYF
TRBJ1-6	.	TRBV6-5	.	TGTGCCAGCAGTCCGCGAGGGCCTTCACCCCTCCACTTT	CASSPRGPSPLHF
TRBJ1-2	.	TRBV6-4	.	TGTGCCAGCAGTCCCGAGGCCATAGCTAACTATGGCTACACCTTC	CASSPEAIANYGYTF
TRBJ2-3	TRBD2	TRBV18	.	TGTGCCAGCTCACCACGGACTAGCGGGGGGGCTGATGGTGAGACGCAGTATTTT	CASSPRTSGGADGETQYF
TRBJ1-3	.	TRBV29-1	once	TGCAGCGTTGATGCAGGCTCTGGAAACACCATATATTTT	CSVDAGSGNTIYF
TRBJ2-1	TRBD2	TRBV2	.	TGTGCCAGCACCTTGGGGACCAGGACTAGCGGGGGGGTTGAGCAGTTCTTC	CASTLGTRTSGGVEQFF
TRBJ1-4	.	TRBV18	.	TGTGCCAGCTCACCTGGACAGTCGGCAACTAATGAAAAACTGTTTTTT	CASSPGQSATNEKLFF
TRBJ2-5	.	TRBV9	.	TGTGCCAGCAGCGTAACAGCGGGGACAGGCCAAGAGACCCAGTACTTC	CASSVTAGTGQETQYF
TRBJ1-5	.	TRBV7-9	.	TGTGCCAGCAGCGCCTTCGGGGAAAGCAATCAGCCCCAGCATTTT	CASSAFGESNQPQHF
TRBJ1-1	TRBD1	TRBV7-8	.	TGTGCCAGCAGCCAGGGGACAGCCACTGAAGCTTTCTTT	CASSQGTATEAFF
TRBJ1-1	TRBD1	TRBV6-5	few	TGTGCCAGCAGGTCGACAGGGGGTATCACTGAAGCTTTCTTT	CASRSTGGITEAFF
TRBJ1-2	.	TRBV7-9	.	TGTTCCAGCAGCTCCCCCCTAGGCGGTTACTATGGCTACACCTTC	CSSSSPLGGYYGYTF
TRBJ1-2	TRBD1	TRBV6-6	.	TGTGCCAGCCGGGGGACAGGGGGAGACTATGGCTACACCTTC	CASRGTGGDYGYTF
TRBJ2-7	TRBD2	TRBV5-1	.	TGCGCCAGCAGCCCGACTCCAAGGGACGGGGGGGACGAGCAGTACTTC	CASSPTPRDGGDEQYF
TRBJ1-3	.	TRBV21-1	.	TGTGCCAGCAGCAAAGGCGGCCAGCGAAACACCATATATTTT	CASSKGGQRNTIYF
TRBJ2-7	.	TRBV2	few	TGTGCCAGCAGTGTCTCTAGCAGGGGTGAATACGAGCAGTACTTC	CASSVSSRGEYEQYF
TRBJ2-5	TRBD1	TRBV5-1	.	TGCGCCAGCAGCAGAATTTTAGAACAGGGGGAGACCCAGTACTTC	CASSRILEQGETQYF
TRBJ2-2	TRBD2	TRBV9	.	TGTGCCAGCAGCGGGGCGGGGGGGCCGAACACCGGGGAGCTGTTTTTT	CASSGAGGPNTGELFF
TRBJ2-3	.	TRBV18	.	TGTGCCAGCTCACCAGAGACAGTCACAGATACGCAGTATTTT	CASSPETVTDTQYF
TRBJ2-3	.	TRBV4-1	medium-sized	TGCGCCAGCAGCCCCCCCGGCACAGATACGCAGTATTTT	CASSPPGTDTQYF
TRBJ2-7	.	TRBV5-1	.	TGCGCCAGCAGCTTGCTTCAGGGTGGGTCCTACGAGCAGTACTTC	CASSLLQGGSYEQYF
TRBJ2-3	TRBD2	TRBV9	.	TGTGCCAGCAGCGACATAGCGGGGGGCCTCCCAGATACGCAGTATTTT	CASSDIAGGLPDTQYF
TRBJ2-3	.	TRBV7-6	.	TGTGCCACCCGGACTCCTAGCACAGATACGCAGTATTTT	CATRTPSTDTQYF
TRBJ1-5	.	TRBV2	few	TGTGCCAGCAGTGCGAGTAGCACAGGGAATCAGCCCCAGCATTTT	CASSASSTGNQPQHF
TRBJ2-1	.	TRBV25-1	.	TGTGCCAGCAGTGAGCTTGTGGGGAGCTCCTACAATGAGCAGTTCTTC	CASSELVGSSYNEQFF
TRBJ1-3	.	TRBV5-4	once	TGTGCCAGCAGCTTGGAGGGGCAGGGCCTTGGAAACACCATATATTTT	CASSLEGQGLGNTIYF
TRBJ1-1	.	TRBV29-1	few	TGCAGCGTTGAAAGTGGATCCAGAGGGTACACTGAAGCTTTCTTT	CSVESGSRGYTEAFF
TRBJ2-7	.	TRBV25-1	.	TGTGCCAGCAGTGAAGTGAACAAGCAGTACTTC	CASSEVNKQYF
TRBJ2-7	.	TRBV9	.	TGTGCCAGCAGCGTAAATGGGGGGGCTGGTTACGAGCAGTACTTC	CASSVNGGAGYEQYF
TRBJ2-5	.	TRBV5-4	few	TGTGCCAGCAGCCCGCGAATGAGAGAGACCCAGTACTTC	CASSPRMRETQYF
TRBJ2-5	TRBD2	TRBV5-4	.	TGTGCCAGCAGCGACCAGCGGGGGGCCCAAGAGACCCAGTACTTC	CASSDQRGAQETQYF
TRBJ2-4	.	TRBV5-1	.	TGCGCCAGCAGCATAGAAGGGGTGACTGCCAAAAACATTCAGTACTTC	CASSIEGVTAKNIQYF
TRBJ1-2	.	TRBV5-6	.	TGTGCCAGCAGCTCAACAACCTCCTATGGCTACACCTTC	CASSSTTSYGYTF
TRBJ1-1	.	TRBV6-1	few	TGTGCCAGCAGTGAACAATTGAACACTGAAGCTTTCTTT	CASSEQLNTEAFF
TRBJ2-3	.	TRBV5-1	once	TGCGCCAGCAGCCCCCGGGGGACTAGCACAGATACGCAGTATTTT	CASSPRGTSTDTQYF
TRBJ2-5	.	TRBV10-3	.	TGTGCCATCAGTGAGGGGCCGACAGGGACCCAGTACTTC	CAISEGPTGTQYF
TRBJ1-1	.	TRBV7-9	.	TGTTCCAGCAGCTTAACTACTGGGGGCATCGCTGAAGCTTTCTTT	CSSSLTTGGIAEAFF
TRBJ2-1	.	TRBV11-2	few	TGTGCCAGCAGCCTCACGGACTCGCATATCGCTTACAATGAGCAGTTCTTC	CASSLTDSHIAYNEQFF
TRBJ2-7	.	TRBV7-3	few	TGTGCCAGCAGCTCGCCGACAGGATGGGACGAGCAGTACTTC	CASSSPTGWDEQYF
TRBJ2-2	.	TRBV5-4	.	TGTGCCAGTAGTTACAGGATGAACACCGGGGAGCTGTTTTTT	CASSYRMNTGELFF